This TCR beta chain was observed in a study of monozygotic twins with inflammatory bowel disease. The CDR3 has 14 amino acids. Germline CDR1 reads SGHRS; CDR2 reads YFSETQ. TCRalpha and TCRbeta cDNA went through nested PCRs of roughly 15 and 9 cycles, two in total. TCRdb reanalyzed the 5' RACE reads and collapses them to one entry per CDR3 protein, without DNA. The sample includes a few hundred thousand distinct CDR3 sequences. The sequenced sample was blood. The chain has TRBV5-1 and TRBJ1-2; TCRdb indicates TRBD1, and absent DNA this call remains unverified. The TCR originated in a human donor with ulcerative colitis or Crohn's disease, or a healthy co-twin of an affected twin (not recorded which). The CDR3 sequence: CASSLSRGQYGYTF.